One sample yielded the 26 T cell receptor beta chains listed below, sequenced in a study of blood T cell repertoires in COVID-19 (dated by TCRdb to 2019 to 2021). Libraries were made using the immunoSEQ multiplex PCR assay. Not all clones reach the TCRdb copy of this immuneACCESS table, which keeps in-frame sequences only. Checked studies attribute under half of the gap to unresolved V genes and leave the rest unexplained. The sample records more than 300,000 clones, 86% of which are singletons. Jointly, the top ten make up under 2% of the sample. What was sequenced was peripheral blood. The receptors stem from a woman aged 45 to 65 with acute or convalescent COVID-19.

The genes are TRBV28 and TRBJ1-2; D may be TRBD1 (5 bases). The V and J ends lost 10 bases and 4 bases respectively, with 13 bases between them. Per the germline V gene, CDR1 is MDHEN and CDR2 is SYDVKM. The CDR3 sequence is 12 residues long. As DNA, the CDR3 is TGTGCCACTCACGTCCAGGGCTATGGCTACACCTTC. The encoded protein is CATHVQGYGYTF.

V gene TRBV9 combines with J gene TRBJ2-1; TRBD2 aligns across 9 bases. V trimming: 0 bases; J trimming: 3 bases; junction bases outside the gene matches: 4. Per germline, CDR1 SGDLS and CDR2 YYNGEE. The CDR3 is made up of 16 amino acids. The CDR3 region is CASSVDLAGYYNEQFF. Here the CDR3 DNA reads TGTGCCAGCAGCGTAGATCTAGCGGGATACTACAATGAGCAGTTCTTC.

As for this clone: Other DNA sequences within the sample encode an identical CDR3. The chain combines TRBV24-1 with TRBJ1-1; D unclear. With 4 bases removed from V and 1 base from J, the gap between germline ends came to 9 bases. There are 14 residues in the CDR3. Germline values: CDR1 KGHDR, CDR2 SFDVKD. CDR3 nucleotides: TGTGCCACCAGTGACCCTGTCAGGAACACTGAAGCTTTCTTT. Translation: CATSDPVRNTEAFF.

The chain combines TRBV27 with TRBJ2-7; 11 nucleotides agree with TRBD2. The V and J ends lost 5 bases and 6 bases, in that order; junction bases with no gene match: 9. Germline values: CDR1 MNHEY, CDR2 SMNVEV (reference sequence). The CDR3 length is 15 residues. As DNA, the CDR3 is TGTGCCAGCAGTCACTTTAGCGGGAGGGTTCTCGAGCAGTACTTC. It specifies CASSHFSGRVLEQYF.

V is TRBV7-9 and J is TRBJ2-3; unclear D gene. Germline CDR1 reads SEHNR; CDR2 reads FQNEAQ (reference sequence). CDR3 length: 12 amino acids. V gave up 2 bases and J gave up 6 bases, with 6 bases separating them. Here the CDR3 reads CASSLYLDTQYF. The CDR3 DNA is TGTGCCAGCAGCTTATATTTGGATACGCAGTATTTT. Combining the CDR3 with reference TRBV7-9 and TRBJ2-3 gives the whole variable domain DTGVSQNPRHKITKRGQNVTFRCDPISEHNRLYWYRQTLGQGPEFLTYFQNEAQLEKSRLLSDRFSAERPKGSFSTLEIQRTEQGDSAMYLCASSLYLDTQYFGPGTRLTVL.

V gene TRBV6-2 or TRBV6-3 combines with J gene TRBJ2-7, with 10 positions matching TRBD2. CDR1 is MNHEY, CDR2 SVGEGT, per germline. The CDR3 has 16 amino acids. V lost 2 bases, J lost 3 bases, and 7 bases stayed unmatched. The CDR3 loop is CASSYSLAGVNYEQYF. DNA of the CDR3: TGTGCCAGCAGTTACAGCCTAGCGGGAGTGAACTACGAGCAGTACTTC.

The chain combines TRBV18 with TRBJ1-1; TRBD1 might be the D (6 bases). The CDR3 has 14 amino acids. V lost 2 bases to trimming and J lost 7 bases, with 14 bases between them. Germline V gene lookup returns CDR1 KGHSH and CDR2 LQKENI. DNA for the CDR3: TGTGCCAGCTCACCATCAGGGGCCGGGTTTGAAGCTTTCTTT. Protein sequence: CASSPSGAGFEAFF.

The chain joins TRBV9 to TRBJ1-2; D remains unclear. With 7 bases removed from V and 4 bases from J, the gap between germline ends came to 8 bases. Germline V gene sequence: CDR1 SGDLS, CDR2 YYNGEE. The CDR3 contains 11 residues. CDR3 in DNA: TGTGCCAGCGGAGGAAGCTATGGCTACACCTTC. Translated, it gives CASGGSYGYTF.

The chain combines TRBV19 with TRBJ2-1, with 10 bases lining up with TRBD1. After removal of 3 bases from V and 3 bases from J, the junction contained 2 bases not matched to a gene. CDR1 LNHDA and CDR2 SQIVND come from the germline V gene (reference sequence). The CDR3 has 15 amino acids. CDR3 region: CASSIRDRGYNEQFF. DNA of the CDR3: TGTGCCAGTAGTATCCGGGACAGGGGCTACAATGAGCAGTTCTTC.

This rearrangement joins TRBV28 to TRBJ2-3; D not resolved. There are 11 residues in the CDR3. Germline V gene lookup returns CDR1 MDHEN and CDR2 SYDVKM. The V gene lost 1 base and the J gene lost 7 bases, with 3 bases spanning the gap. CDR3 amino acids: CASSLSHTQYF. The DNA of the CDR3 is TGTGCCAGCAGTTTATCTCATACGCAGTATTTT. Full variable domain (rest looked up from reference TRBV28 and TRBJ2-3): DVKVTQSSRYLVKRTGEKVFLECVQDMDHENMFWYRQDPGLGLRLIYFSYDVKMKEKGDIPEGYSVSREKKERFSLILESASTNQTSMYLCASSLSHTQYFGPGTRLTVL.

A single count supports this clone. The DNA for the CDR3 is TGTGCCAGCAAGGGGACAGCATCTGGAAACACCATATATTTT. It is translated as CASKGTASGNTIYF. The chain combines TRBV27 with TRBJ1-3; 7 positions match TRBD1. Per germline, CDR1 MNHEY and CDR2 SMNVEV (reference sequence). The CDR3 sequence is 14 residues long. V shed 7 bases and J 1 base; nucleotides not matched to a gene: 4.

The rearrangement uses TRBV6-2 or TRBV6-3 and TRBJ2-5; possible D gene TRBD2, 6 bases. V gave up 8 bases and J gave up 2 bases, with 18 bases separating them. The CDR3 is 15 amino acids. Germline values: CDR1 MNHEY, CDR2 SVGEGT. Here the CDR3 DNA reads TGTGCCAGCCGCCACATTCGCGGGGATCAAGAGACCCAGTACTTC. Protein product: CASRHIRGDQETQYF.

The chain combines TRBV9 with TRBJ2-3, with D possibly matching TRBD2 (6 bases). V was shortened by 3 bases and J by 0 bases, with 11 bases between the two germline ends. This CDR3 comprises 15 residues. Looked up from germline, CDR1 is SGDLS and CDR2 is YYNGEE. The CDR3 nucleotides read TGTGCCAGCAGCGCGCGGGGCGGAAGCACAGATACGCAGTATTTT. As protein: CASSARGGSTDTQYF.

In this sample, this clone turned up once. V is TRBV24-1 and J is TRBJ2-3, with D uncertain. The CDR3 sequence is 14 residues long. Germline lookup yields CDR1 KGHDR and CDR2 SFDVKD. The V end was cut by 5 bases, the J end by 2 bases, with 10 bases between. The CDR3 DNA is TGTGCCACCAGTGGATATGCAGACACAGATACGCAGTATTTT. The encoded protein is CATSGYADTDTQYF.

J is TRBJ1-1 and V is TRBV7-8; D gene uncertain. From germline, CDR1 is SGHVS and CDR2 FQNEAQ. V was cut by 4 bases and J by 4 bases, with 10 bases left in between. CDR3 size: 13 residues. CDR3 region: CASSSEYFTEAFF. The DNA of the CDR3 is TGTGCCAGCAGCTCCGAGTACTTCACTGAAGCTTTCTTT.

This clone was seen only once. The rearrangement links TRBV5-1 to TRBJ1-1; D not certain. CDR1 is SGHRS, CDR2 YFSETQ, per germline. V shed 4 bases and J shed 1 base, with 8 bases lying between them. The CDR3 loop spans 13 amino acids. CDR3 in DNA: TGCGCCAGCAGCCCGTCAGGGAACACTGAAGCTTTCTTT. Translation: CASSPSGNTEAFF.

This clone was found once. The chain joins TRBV28 to TRBJ1-6; a possible D gene is TRBD1 (5 bases). Germline V lookup: CDR1 MDHEN, CDR2 SYDVKM. Trimming stripped 6 bases from V and 0 bases from J, with 12 bases between. The CDR3 is made up of 16 amino acids. The CDR3 DNA reads TGTGCCAGCAGGCGGGGGAGGAGCTCCTATAATTCACCCCTCCACTTT. Protein sequence: CASRRGRSSYNSPLHF. The variable domain in full, with the rest retrieved from reference TRBV28 and TRBJ1-6, is DVKVTQSSRYLVKRTGEKVFLECVQDMDHENMFWYRQDPGLGLRLIYFSYDVKMKEKGDIPEGYSVSREKKERFSLILESASTNQTSMYLCASRRGRSSYNSPLHFGNGTRLTVT.

This clone showed up just once. The rearrangement links TRBV7-8 to TRBJ1-1, with D possibly being TRBD1 (6 bases). Germline V lookup: CDR1 SGHVS, CDR2 FQNEAQ. Trimming shortened V by 8 bases and J by 1 base, and 14 bases separated the two germline ends. The CDR3 length is 14 residues. The CDR3 sequence is CASGPQGRNTEAFF. CDR3 DNA sequence: TGTGCCAGCGGCCCTCAGGGGAGGAACACTGAAGCTTTCTTT. The whole variable domain, remainder taken from reference TRBV7-8 and TRBJ1-1, is GAGVSQSPRYKVAKRGQDVALRCDPISGHVSLFWYQQALGQGPEFLTYFQNEAQLDKSGLPSDRFFAERPEGSVSTLKIQRTQQEDSAVYLCASGPQGRNTEAFFGQGTRLTVV.

The V gene is TRBV6-1, the J gene TRBJ1-3, with D perhaps TRBD1 (5 bases). The V end was cut by 2 bases, the J end by 0 bases, with 14 bases between. The CDR3 contains 17 residues. Germline V lookup: CDR1 MNHNS, CDR2 SASEGT. The CDR3 coding sequence is TGTGCCAGCAGTGAATCAGGGATGGTACGCTCTGGAAACACCATATATTTT. Its protein is CASSESGMVRSGNTIYF.

V gene TRBV5-1 combines with J gene TRBJ1-1; 10 nucleotides align to TRBD1. The CDR3 contains 15 residues. The V and J ends lost 4 bases and 4 bases, in that order; junction bases with no gene match: 7. CDR1 is SGHRS, CDR2 YFSETQ, per germline. The CDR3 is CASSTAGTGVTEAFF. The DNA of the CDR3 is TGCGCCAGCAGCACCGCCGGGACAGGGGTCACTGAAGCTTTCTTT.

The genes are TRBV7-9 and TRBJ2-1; D might be TRBD1 (6 bases). The germline CDR1 and CDR2 sequences are SEHNR and FQNEAQ (reference sequence). The CDR3 loop spans 15 amino acids. Trimming took off 1 base at V and 7 bases at J, with 14 bases between the two ends. CDR3 sequence: CASSLVTRGNNEQFF. The CDR3 nucleotides are TGTGCCAGCAGCTTAGTGACCAGGGGTAATAATGAGCAGTTCTTC.

The V and J genes are TRBV6-5 and TRBJ2-7, with D possibly TRBD1 on 5 matching bases. V gave up 3 bases and J gave up 5 bases, with 17 bases separating them. The CDR3 consists of 15 residues. Germline CDR1 MNHEY, CDR2 SVGAGI. The CDR3 sequence: CASSYGRGRFDEQYF. The CDR3, as DNA: TGTGCCAGCAGTTATGGTAGGGGCCGTTTCGACGAGCAGTACTTC.

This rearrangement joins TRBV7-3 to TRBJ1-1, with D perhaps TRBD1 (5 bases). Germline CDR1 reads SGHTA; CDR2 reads FQGTGA. This CDR3 is built from 17 residues. Deletions cut 0 bases from V and 0 bases from J, with 14 bases between. CDR3 amino acids: CASSLTALGRVNTEAFF. CDR3 coding DNA: TGTGCCAGCAGCTTAACTGCCCTGGGCAGGGTGAACACTGAAGCTTTCTTT.

This clone was counted a single time. The chain employs TRBV6-4 and TRBJ2-1, with 10 bases fitting TRBD1. There are 14 residues in the CDR3. J gave up 12 bases and V 2 bases, and 7 bases lay outside the gene matches. From germline, CDR1 is MRHNA and CDR2 SNTAGT. The CDR3 reads CASSDIGQGVGQFF. CDR3 nucleotide sequence: TGTGCCAGCAGTGACATAGGACAGGGGGTAGGGCAGTTCTTC.

This chain connects TRBV27 to TRBJ2-5, with 7 bases matching TRBD1. The ends lost 5 bases at V and 2 bases at J; junction bases unmatched: 8. Germline values: CDR1 MNHEY, CDR2 SMNVEV (reference sequence). The CDR3 runs 15 residues. The CDR3 DNA sequence: TGTGCCAGCAGTCCCCCGGGCAGGGGGCAAGAGACCCAGTACTTC. Protein: CASSPPGRGQETQYF.

The CDR3 loop is CASSTMGAWGETQYF. The CDR3, as DNA: TGTGCCAGCAGCACTATGGGGGCGTGGGGAGAGACCCAGTACTTC. V is TRBV7-9 and J is TRBJ2-5; a possible D gene is TRBD1 (6 bases). The CDR3 sequence is 15 residues long. Germline V CDR1 and CDR2: SEHNR, FQNEAQ (reference sequence). The V gene lost 5 bases and the J gene lost 4 bases, with 17 bases spanning the gap.